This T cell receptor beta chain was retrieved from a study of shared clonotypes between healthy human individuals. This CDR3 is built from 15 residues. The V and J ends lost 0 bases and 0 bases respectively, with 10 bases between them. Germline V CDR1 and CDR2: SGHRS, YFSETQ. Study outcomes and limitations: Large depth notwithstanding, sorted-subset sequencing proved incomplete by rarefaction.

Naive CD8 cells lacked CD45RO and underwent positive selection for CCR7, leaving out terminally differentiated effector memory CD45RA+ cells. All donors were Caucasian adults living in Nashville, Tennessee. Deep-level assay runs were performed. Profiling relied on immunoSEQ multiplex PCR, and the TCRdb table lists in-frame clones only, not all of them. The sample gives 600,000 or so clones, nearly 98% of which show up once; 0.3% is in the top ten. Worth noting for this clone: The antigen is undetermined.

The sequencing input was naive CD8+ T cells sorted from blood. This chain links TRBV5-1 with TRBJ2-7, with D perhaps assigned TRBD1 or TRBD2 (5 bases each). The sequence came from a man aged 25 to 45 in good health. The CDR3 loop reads CASSLEQDFSYEQYF. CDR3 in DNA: TGCGCCAGCAGCTTGGAACAGGACTTCTCCTACGAGCAGTACTTC.